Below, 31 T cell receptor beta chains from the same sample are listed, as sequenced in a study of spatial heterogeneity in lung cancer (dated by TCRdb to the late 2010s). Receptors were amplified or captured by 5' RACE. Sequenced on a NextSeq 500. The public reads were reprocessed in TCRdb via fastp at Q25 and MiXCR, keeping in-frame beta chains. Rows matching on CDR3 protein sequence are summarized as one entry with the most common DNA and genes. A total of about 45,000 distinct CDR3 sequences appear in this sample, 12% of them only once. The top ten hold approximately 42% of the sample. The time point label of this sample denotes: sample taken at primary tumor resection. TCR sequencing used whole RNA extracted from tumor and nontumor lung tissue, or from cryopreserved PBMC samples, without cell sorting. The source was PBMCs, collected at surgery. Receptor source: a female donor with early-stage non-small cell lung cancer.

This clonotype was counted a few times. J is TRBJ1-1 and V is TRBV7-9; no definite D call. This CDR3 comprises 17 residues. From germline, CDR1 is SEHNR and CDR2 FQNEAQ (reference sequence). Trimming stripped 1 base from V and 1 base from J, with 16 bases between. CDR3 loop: CASSLGKSGRRNTEAFF. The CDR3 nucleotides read TGTGCCAGCAGCTTAGGTAAATCGGGAAGGAGGAACACTGAAGCTTTCTTT. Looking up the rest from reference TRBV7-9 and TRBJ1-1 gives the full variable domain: DTGVSQNPRHKITKRGQNVTFRCDPISEHNRLYWYRQTLGQGPEFLTYFQNEAQLEKSRLLSDRFSAERPKGSFSTLEIQRTEQGDSAMYLCASSLGKSGRRNTEAFFGQGTRLTVV.

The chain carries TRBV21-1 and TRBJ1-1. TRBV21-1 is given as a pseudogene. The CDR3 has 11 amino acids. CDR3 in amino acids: CASSIRRRAFF. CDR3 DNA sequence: TGTGCCAGCAGCATTCGGAGACGGGCTTTCTTT.

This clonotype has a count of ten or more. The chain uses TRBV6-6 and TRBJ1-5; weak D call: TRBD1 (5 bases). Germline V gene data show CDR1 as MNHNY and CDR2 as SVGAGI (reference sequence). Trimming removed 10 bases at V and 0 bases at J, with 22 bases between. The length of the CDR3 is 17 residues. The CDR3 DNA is TGTGCCACCAGGACCCTCGGGGGAGGGATTAGCAATCAGCCCCAGCATTTT. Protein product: CATRTLGGGISNQPQHF.

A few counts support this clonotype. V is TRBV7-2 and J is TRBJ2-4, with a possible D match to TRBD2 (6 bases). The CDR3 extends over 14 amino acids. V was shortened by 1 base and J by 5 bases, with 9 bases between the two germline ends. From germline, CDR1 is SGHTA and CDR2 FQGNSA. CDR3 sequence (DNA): TGTGCCAGCAGCTTAGTTGGGACTCAAAACATTCAGTACTTC. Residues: CASSLVGTQNIQYF.

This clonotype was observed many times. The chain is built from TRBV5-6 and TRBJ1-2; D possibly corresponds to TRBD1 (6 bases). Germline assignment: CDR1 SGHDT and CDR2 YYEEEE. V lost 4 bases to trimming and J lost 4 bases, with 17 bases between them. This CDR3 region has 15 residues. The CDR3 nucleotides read TGTGCCAGCAGCCTACAGGGATGGAAAACCTATGGCTACACCTTC. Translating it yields CASSLQGWKTYGYTF.

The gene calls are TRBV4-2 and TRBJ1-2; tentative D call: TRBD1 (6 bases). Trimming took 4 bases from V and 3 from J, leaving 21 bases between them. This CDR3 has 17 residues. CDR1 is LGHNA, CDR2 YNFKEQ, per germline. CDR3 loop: CASSPPYRTAGDYGYTF. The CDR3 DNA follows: TGTGCCAGCAGCCCGCCCTATCGGACAGCAGGGGACTATGGCTACACCTTC.

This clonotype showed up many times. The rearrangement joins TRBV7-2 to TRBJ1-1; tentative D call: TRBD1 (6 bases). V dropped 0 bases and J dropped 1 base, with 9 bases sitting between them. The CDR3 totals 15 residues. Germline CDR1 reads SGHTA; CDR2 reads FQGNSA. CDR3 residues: CASSLARTANTEAFF. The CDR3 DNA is TGTGCCAGCAGCTTAGCGAGGACAGCGAACACTGAAGCTTTCTTT.

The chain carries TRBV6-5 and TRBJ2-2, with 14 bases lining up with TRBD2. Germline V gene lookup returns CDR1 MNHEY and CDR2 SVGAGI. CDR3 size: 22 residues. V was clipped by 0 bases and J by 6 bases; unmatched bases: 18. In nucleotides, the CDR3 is TGTGCCAGCAGTTACTCAAGAGCTGCCGGACTAGCGGGGGGCTCTACGCCCGGGGAGCTGTTTTTT. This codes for CASSYSRAAGLAGGSTPGELFF.

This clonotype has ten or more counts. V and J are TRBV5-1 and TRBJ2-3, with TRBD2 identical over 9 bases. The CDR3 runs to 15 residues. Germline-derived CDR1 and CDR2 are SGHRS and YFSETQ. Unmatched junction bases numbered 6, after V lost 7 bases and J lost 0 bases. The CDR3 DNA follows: TGCGCCAGCCGCAGCCTAGCGGGGAGCACAGATACGCAGTATTTT. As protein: CASRSLAGSTDTQYF.

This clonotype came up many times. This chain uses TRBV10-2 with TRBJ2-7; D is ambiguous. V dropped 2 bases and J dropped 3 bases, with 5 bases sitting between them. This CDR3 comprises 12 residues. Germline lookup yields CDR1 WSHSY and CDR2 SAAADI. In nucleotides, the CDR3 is TGCGCCAGCAGTGAGATGGGCTACGAGCAGTACTTC. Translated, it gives CASSEMGYEQYF.

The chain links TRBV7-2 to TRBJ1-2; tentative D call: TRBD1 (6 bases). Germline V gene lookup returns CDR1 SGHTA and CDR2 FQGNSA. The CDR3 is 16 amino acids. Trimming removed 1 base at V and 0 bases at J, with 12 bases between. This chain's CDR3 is CASSLGAGTTNYGYTF. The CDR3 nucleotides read TGTGCCAGCAGCTTAGGGGCCGGGACAACTAACTATGGCTACACCTTC.

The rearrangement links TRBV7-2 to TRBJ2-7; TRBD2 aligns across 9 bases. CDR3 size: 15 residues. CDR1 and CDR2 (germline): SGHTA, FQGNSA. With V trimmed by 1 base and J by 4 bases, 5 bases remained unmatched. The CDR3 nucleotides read TGTGCCAGCAGCTTAGAGGGTAGCGGGGGTTACGAGCAGTACTTC. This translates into CASSLEGSGGYEQYF.

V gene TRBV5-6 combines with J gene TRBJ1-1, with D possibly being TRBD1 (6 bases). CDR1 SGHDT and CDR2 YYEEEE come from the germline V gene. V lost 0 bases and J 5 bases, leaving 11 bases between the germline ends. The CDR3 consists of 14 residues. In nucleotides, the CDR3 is TGTGCCAGCAGCTTGGATCCCAGGGGAACTGAAGCTTTCTTT. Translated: CASSLDPRGTEAFF. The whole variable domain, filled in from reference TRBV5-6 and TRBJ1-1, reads DAGVTQSPTHLIKTRGQQVTLRCSPKSGHDTVSWYQQALGQGPQFIFQYYEEEERQRGNFPDRFSGHQFPNYSSELNVNALLLGDSALYLCASSLDPRGTEAFFGQGTRLTVV.

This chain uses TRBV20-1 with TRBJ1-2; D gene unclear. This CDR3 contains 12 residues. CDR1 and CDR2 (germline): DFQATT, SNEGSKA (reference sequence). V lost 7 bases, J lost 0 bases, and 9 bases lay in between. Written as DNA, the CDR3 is TGCAGTGTCCCGAGTGCTAACTATGGCTACACCTTC. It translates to CSVPSANYGYTF.

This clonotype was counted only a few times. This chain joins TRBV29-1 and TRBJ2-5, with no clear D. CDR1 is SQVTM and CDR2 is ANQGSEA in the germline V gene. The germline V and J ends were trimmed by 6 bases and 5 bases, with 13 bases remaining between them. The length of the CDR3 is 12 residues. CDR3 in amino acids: CSVAQNSETQYF. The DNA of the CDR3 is TGCAGCGTGGCTCAGAACTCTGAGACCCAGTACTTC.

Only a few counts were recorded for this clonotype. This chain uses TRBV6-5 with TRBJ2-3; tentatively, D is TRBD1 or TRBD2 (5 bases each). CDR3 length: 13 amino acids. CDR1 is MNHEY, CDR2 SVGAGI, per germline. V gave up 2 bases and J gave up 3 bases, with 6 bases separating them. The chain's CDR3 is CASSYEGTDTQYF. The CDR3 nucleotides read TGTGCCAGCAGTTACGAGGGGACAGATACGCAGTATTTT.

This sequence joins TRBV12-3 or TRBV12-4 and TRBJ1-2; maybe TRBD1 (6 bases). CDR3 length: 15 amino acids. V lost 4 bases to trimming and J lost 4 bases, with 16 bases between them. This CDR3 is CASSSHTGQLYGYTF. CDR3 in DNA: TGTGCCAGCAGTTCACACACCGGACAGCTCTATGGCTACACCTTC.

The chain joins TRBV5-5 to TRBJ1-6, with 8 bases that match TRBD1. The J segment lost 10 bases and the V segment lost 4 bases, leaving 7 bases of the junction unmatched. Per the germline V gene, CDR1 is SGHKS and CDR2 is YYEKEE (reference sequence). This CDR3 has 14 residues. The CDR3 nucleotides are TGTGCCAGCAGCCCGACAGGGGCCTTCTCACCCCTCCACTTT. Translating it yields CASSPTGAFSPLHF.

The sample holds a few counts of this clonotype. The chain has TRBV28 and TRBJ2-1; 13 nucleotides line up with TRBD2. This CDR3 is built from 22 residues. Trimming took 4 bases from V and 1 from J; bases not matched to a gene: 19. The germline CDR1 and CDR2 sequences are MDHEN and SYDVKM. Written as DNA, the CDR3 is TGTGCCAGCAGTTCCCTGCTGGGGGGACTAGCGGGGATTGGGGGGTCCTACAATGAGCAGTTCTTC. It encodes CASSSLLGGLAGIGGSYNEQFF.

CDR3 sequence: CASSEIRATTNEKLFF. The DNA of the CDR3 is TGTGCCAGCAGTGAAATTAGGGCAACAACTAATGAAAAACTGTTTTTT. The V call is TRBV6-1, the J call TRBJ1-4; D is unresolved. Germline V CDR1 and CDR2: MNHNS, SASEGT. The CDR3 sequence is 16 residues long. Trimming took 2 bases from V and 0 from J, leaving 10 bases between them.

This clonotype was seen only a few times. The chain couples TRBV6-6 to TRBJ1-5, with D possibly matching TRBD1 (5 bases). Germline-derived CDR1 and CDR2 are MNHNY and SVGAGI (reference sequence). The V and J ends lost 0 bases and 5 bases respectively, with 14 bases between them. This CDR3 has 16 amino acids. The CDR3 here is CASSYSDRVPDQPQHF. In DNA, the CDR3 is TGTGCCAGCAGTTACTCCGACAGAGTGCCCGATCAGCCCCAGCATTTT.

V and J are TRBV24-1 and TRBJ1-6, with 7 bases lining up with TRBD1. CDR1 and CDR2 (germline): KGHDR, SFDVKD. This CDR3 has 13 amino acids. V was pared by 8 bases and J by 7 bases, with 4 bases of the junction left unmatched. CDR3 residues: CATIPGQNSPLHF. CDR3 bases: TGTGCCACCATACCGGGACAGAATTCACCCCTCCACTTT.

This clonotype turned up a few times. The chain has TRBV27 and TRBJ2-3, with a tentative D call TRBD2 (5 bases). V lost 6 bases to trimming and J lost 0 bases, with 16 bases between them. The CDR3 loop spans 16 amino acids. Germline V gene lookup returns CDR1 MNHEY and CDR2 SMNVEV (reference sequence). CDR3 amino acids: CASRRFLSGSTDTQYF. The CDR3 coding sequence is TGTGCCAGCAGACGATTCTTGTCGGGGAGCACAGATACGCAGTATTTT.

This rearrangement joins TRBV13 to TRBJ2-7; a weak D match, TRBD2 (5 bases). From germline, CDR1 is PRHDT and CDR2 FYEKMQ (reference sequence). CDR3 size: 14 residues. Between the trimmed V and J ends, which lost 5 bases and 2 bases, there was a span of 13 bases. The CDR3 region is CASSLQDGTYEQYF. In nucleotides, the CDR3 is TGTGCCAGCAGCCTTCAAGACGGGACCTACGAGCAGTACTTC.

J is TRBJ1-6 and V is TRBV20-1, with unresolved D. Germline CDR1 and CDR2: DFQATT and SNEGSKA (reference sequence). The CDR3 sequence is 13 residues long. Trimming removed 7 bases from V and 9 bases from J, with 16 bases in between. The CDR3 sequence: CSVPMGISSPLHF. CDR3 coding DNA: TGCAGTGTTCCTATGGGAATAAGTTCACCCCTCCACTTT.

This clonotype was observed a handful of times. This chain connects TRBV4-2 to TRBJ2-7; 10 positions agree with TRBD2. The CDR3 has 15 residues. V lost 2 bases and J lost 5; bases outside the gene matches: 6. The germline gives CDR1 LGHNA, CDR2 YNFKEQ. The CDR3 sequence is CASSQSGTSVDEQYF. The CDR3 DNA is TGTGCCAGCAGCCAATCCGGGACTAGCGTCGACGAGCAGTACTTC.

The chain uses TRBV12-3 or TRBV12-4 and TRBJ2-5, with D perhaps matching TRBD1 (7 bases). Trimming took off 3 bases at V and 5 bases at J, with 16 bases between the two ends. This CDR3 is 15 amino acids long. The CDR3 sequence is CASSFLEGAGETQYF. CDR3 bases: TGTGCCAGCAGTTTTTTGGAGGGGGCTGGGGAGACCCAGTACTTC.

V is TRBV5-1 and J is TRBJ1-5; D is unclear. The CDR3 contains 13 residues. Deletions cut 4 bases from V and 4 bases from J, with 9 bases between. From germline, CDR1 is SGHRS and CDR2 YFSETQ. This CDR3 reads CASSQDGNQPQHF. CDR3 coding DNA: TGCGCCAGCAGCCAAGACGGAAATCAGCCCCAGCATTTT.

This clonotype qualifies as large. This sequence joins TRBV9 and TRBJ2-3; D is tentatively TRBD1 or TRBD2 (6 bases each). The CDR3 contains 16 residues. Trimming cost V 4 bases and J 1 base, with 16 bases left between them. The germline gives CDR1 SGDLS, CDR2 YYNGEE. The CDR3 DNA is TGTGCCAGCAGCCCCCACGGGGGCGGGGGCACAGATACGCAGTATTTT. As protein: CASSPHGGGGTDTQYF.

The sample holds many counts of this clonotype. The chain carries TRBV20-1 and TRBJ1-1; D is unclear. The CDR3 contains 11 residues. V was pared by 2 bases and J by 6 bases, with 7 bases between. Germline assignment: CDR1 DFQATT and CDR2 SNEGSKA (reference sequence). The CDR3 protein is CSARKFSEAFF. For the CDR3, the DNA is TGCAGTGCTAGAAAGTTTTCTGAAGCTTTCTTT.

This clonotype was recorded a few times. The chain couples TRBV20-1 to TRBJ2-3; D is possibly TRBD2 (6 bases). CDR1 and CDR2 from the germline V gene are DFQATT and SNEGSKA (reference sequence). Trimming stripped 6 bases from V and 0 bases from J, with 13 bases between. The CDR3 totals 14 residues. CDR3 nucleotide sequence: TGCAGTGCCCCGCCGGCGGGGAGCACAGATACGCAGTATTTT. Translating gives CSAPPAGSTDTQYF.